These 19 T cell receptor beta chains were sequenced from one sample in a study of blood T cell repertoires in COVID-19. Repertoires were generated with immunoSEQ multiplex PCR, while TCRdb's copy carries only in-frame clones and drops some. The sample consists of fewer than 60,000 clones, about 92% of them appearing once. What was sequenced was peripheral blood. The receptors here all came from a human donor in a cohort sampled during active COVID-19.

This clone was recorded once. This chain connects TRBV3-1 (or the pseudogene TRBV3-2) to TRBJ1-3; D is undetermined. V lost 0 bases to trimming and J lost 2 bases, with 8 bases between them. Germline CDR1 is LGHDT and CDR2 is YNNKEL (reference sequence). The CDR3 sequence is 15 residues long. This CDR3 is CASSQDRQAGNTIYF. The CDR3 DNA follows: TGTGCCAGCAGCCAAGATCGGCAGGCTGGAAACACCATATATTTT.

This clone appeared once. The V and J genes are TRBV6-5 and TRBJ1-5; TRBD1 agrees at 8 bases. The CDR3 has 15 residues. Germline V gene sequence: CDR1 MNHEY, CDR2 SVGAGI. The J segment lost 2 bases and the V segment lost 4 bases, leaving 4 bases of the junction unmatched. The chain's CDR3 is CASSSQGAGNQPQHF. DNA for the CDR3: TGTGCCAGCAGTTCCCAGGGGGCCGGCAATCAGCCCCAGCATTTT.

The chain carries TRBV2 and TRBJ1-1; D is possibly TRBD1 (6 bases). CDR1 is SNHLY and CDR2 is FYNNEI in the germline V gene. This CDR3 is 14 amino acids long. V gave up 6 bases and J gave up 6 bases, with 17 bases separating them. CDR3 DNA: TGTGCCAGCAGGAGGGGGGGGATTAGGGCTGAAGCTTTCTTT. It encodes CASRRGGIRAEAFF.

The chain's CDR3 is CASSQPAGTGPEKLFF. In DNA form, the CDR3 reads TGCGCCAGCAGCCAACCAGCCGGGACAGGGCCCGAAAAACTGTTTTTT. The chain recombines TRBV4-1 with TRBJ1-4; TRBD1 aligns across 9 bases. CDR1 is MGHRA and CDR2 is YSYEKL in the germline V gene. This CDR3 contains 16 residues. The V gene end was trimmed by 2 bases and the J gene end by 8 bases; junction bases not matched to a gene: 9.

This chain joins TRBV5-5 and TRBJ2-7; TRBD1 agrees at 7 bases. Germline CDR1 and CDR2: SGHKS and YYEKEE (reference sequence). V lost 0 bases and J lost 2; bases outside the gene matches: 2. CDR3 size: 14 residues. The CDR3 here is CASSLAGTAYEQYV. The CDR3 DNA sequence: TGTGCCAGCAGCTTGGCGGGGACAGCCTACGAGCAGTACGTC.

The chain carries TRBV6-1 and TRBJ2-7; no reliable D call. The V gene lost 0 bases and the J gene lost 0 bases, with 6 bases spanning the gap. This CDR3 comprises 14 residues. Germline V CDR1 and CDR2: MNHNS, SASEGT. For the CDR3, the DNA is TGTGCCAGCAGTGAAGCACGTAGCTCCTACGAGCAGTACGTC. Protein product: CASSEARSSYEQYV.

The rearrangement joins TRBV11-3 to TRBJ1-2; D perhaps matches TRBD1 (5 bases). Deletions cut 7 bases from V and 4 bases from J, with 25 bases between. Germline CDR1 is SGHNT and CDR2 is YENEEA. CDR3 length: 17 amino acids. The CDR3: CASNLRVGGNRSYGYTF. CDR3 nucleotide sequence: TGTGCCAGCAACCTAAGGGTGGGGGGAAACCGGTCCTATGGCTACACCTTC. The entire variable domain, with the rest obtained from reference TRBV11-3 and TRBJ1-2, is as follows: EAGVVQSPRYKIIEKKQPVAFWCNPISGHNTLYWYLQNLGQGPELLIRYENEEAVDDSQLPKDRFSAERLKGVDSTLKIQPAELGDSAVYLCASNLRVGGNRSYGYTFGSGTRLTVV.

As DNA, the CDR3 is TGTGCCAGCAGTTTGGAGGGGTATAGCAATCAGCCCCAGCATTTT. This codes for CASSLEGYSNQPQHF. The rearrangement uses TRBV27 and TRBJ1-5, with D tentatively TRBD1 (5 bases). Trimming stripped 3 bases from V and 0 bases from J, with 9 bases between. The CDR3 loop spans 15 amino acids. The germline CDR1 and CDR2 sequences are MNHEY and SMNVEV (reference sequence).

V gene TRBV18 combines with J gene TRBJ1-5, with 8 bases matching TRBD1. The ends lost 2 bases at V and 4 bases at J; junction bases unmatched: 13. The CDR3 has 18 residues. CDR1 is KGHSH, CDR2 LQKENI, per germline. Here the CDR3 reads CASSPLADRGLENQPQHF. DNA for the CDR3: TGTGCCAGCTCACCATTGGCCGACAGGGGTTTAGAGAATCAGCCCCAGCATTTT.

CDR3 region: CASRGGSADTQYF. In DNA, the CDR3 is TGTGCCAGCAGAGGCGGGAGCGCAGATACGCAGTATTTT. The V call is TRBV2, the J call TRBJ2-3; 7 bases map to TRBD2. Germline V gene sequence: CDR1 SNHLY, CDR2 FYNNEI. V lost 6 bases, J lost 4 bases, and 4 bases stayed unmatched. This CDR3 is 13 amino acids long.

This clone has only a few counts. V usage is TRBV27 and J usage is TRBJ1-1; the D gene is possibly TRBD1 (5 bases). Trimming stripped 5 bases from V and 4 bases from J, with 23 bases between. CDR1 MNHEY and CDR2 SMNVEV come from the germline V gene (reference sequence). The CDR3 spans 17 residues. The DNA of the CDR3 is TGTGCCAGCAGTCGGGAGGGGCAACTCGACAGCGGCACTGAAGCTTTCTTT. Translated: CASSREGQLDSGTEAFF.

This chain connects TRBV7-3 to TRBJ2-5; D is possibly TRBD2 (6 bases). Germline CDR1 and CDR2: SGHTA and FQGTGA. CDR3 size: 15 residues. The germline V and J ends were trimmed by 1 base and 1 base, with 10 bases remaining between them. The CDR3 spells CASSLISGPQETQYF. The CDR3 DNA sequence: TGTGCCAGCAGCTTAATTAGCGGTCCCCAAGAGACCCAGTACTTC.

The chain employs TRBV30 and TRBJ2-2; TRBD2 matches at 12 bases. The CDR3 loop spans 17 amino acids. The J segment lost 7 bases and the V segment lost 0 bases, leaving 9 bases of the junction unmatched. Germline CDR1 is GTSNPN and CDR2 is SVGIG (reference sequence). The CDR3: CAWSVYLAGGPGGELFF. CDR3 coding DNA: TGTGCCTGGAGTGTATACCTAGCGGGAGGGCCCGGCGGGGAGCTGTTTTTT.

The chain uses TRBV30 and TRBJ1-5, with 12 bases fitting TRBD1. Trimming removed 6 bases from V and 11 bases from J; junction bases left unmatched: 8. The CDR3 has 13 amino acids. Germline loops: CDR1 GTSNPN, CDR2 SVGIG (reference sequence). The CDR3 bases are TGTGCCTGTTCCGGGACAGGGGGCAGATCCCAGCATTTT. Its protein is CACSGTGGRSQHF. Drawing the rest from reference TRBV30 and TRBJ1-5, the complete variable domain is SQTIHQWPATLVQPVGSPLSLECTVEGTSNPNLYWYRQAAGRGLQLLFYSVGIGQISSEVPQNLSASRPQDRQFILSSKKLLLSDSGFYLCACSGTGGRSQHFGDGTRLSIL.

This clone is a singleton in its sample. CDR3 bases: TGTGCCAGCAGTTACCGGGGAAGAAGCAACACTGAAGCTTTCTTT. Encoded protein: CASSYRGRSNTEAFF. The genes are TRBV6-5 and TRBJ1-1; D is uncertain. The germline V gene has CDR1 MNHEY and CDR2 SVGAGI. This CDR3 contains 15 residues. Between the trimmed V and J ends, which lost 2 bases and 2 bases, there was a span of 12 bases.

The CDR3 DNA reads TGTGCCAGCAGCTTTTTTACCAGGGGGCCCGACTATGGCTACACCTTC. Its translation: CASSFFTRGPDYGYTF. The J gene is TRBJ1-2, the V gene TRBV5-4, with 8 bases identical to TRBD1. The CDR3 length is 16 residues. The J segment lost 3 bases and the V segment lost 2 bases, leaving 9 bases of the junction unmatched. The germline V gene encodes CDR1 SGHNT and CDR2 YYREEE (reference sequence).

This CDR3 reads CASSINGGSFKNIQYF. For the CDR3, the DNA is TGTGCCAGTAGTATAAATGGCGGGAGTTTCAAAAACATTCAGTACTTC. The V gene is TRBV19, the J gene TRBJ2-4, with 7 bases aligning to TRBD2. The J segment lost 3 bases and the V segment lost 2 bases, leaving 7 bases of the junction unmatched. CDR1 is LNHDA, CDR2 SQIVND, per germline (reference sequence). CDR3 length: 16 residues. The entire variable domain, with the rest obtained from reference TRBV19 and TRBJ2-4, is as follows: DGGITQSPKYLFRKEGQNVTLSCEQNLNHDAMYWYRQDPGQGLRLIYYSQIVNDFQKGDIAEGYSVSREKKESFPLTVTSAQKNPTAFYLCASSINGGSFKNIQYFGAGTRLSVL.

This chain links TRBV23-1 with TRBJ2-3; TRBD1 agrees at 8 bases. TRBV23-1 is annotated as an ORF whose role is uncertain. This CDR3 is 17 amino acids long. V dropped 2 bases and J dropped 2; count of bases not matched to a gene: 9. CDR3 in amino acids: CASSQTGQGALTDTQYF. The CDR3 DNA is TGCGCCAGCAGTCAAACTGGGCAGGGGGCCCTCACAGATACGCAGTATTTT.

This chain links TRBV5-8 with TRBJ1-3; D is unresolved. V lost 3 bases and J 2 bases, leaving 12 bases between the germline ends. Germline V gene lookup returns CDR1 SGHTS and CDR2 YDEGEE. The CDR3 spans 15 residues. The CDR3 DNA follows: TGTGCCAGCAGCTGGGCGGGTCTCCCTGGAAACACCATATATTTT. Protein sequence: CASSWAGLPGNTIYF. The variable domain in full, completed from reference TRBV5-8 and TRBJ1-3, reads EAGVTQSPTHLIKTRGQQATLRCSPISGHTSVYWYQQALGLGLQFLLWYDEGEERNRGNFPPRFSGRQFPNYSSELNVNALELEDSALYLCASSWAGLPGNTIYFGEGSWLTVV.